One and the same sample provided the 25 T cell receptor beta chains below, sequenced in a study of blood T cell repertoires in COVID-19. Measured with immunoSEQ multiplex PCR; TCRdb has only the in-frame clones, and not every one. The sample lists under 150,000 clones; around 85% were seen once. Sequencing was carried out using peripheral blood. These receptors all come from a woman aged 60-75 years with COVID-19, enrolled during active disease.

This clone was counted a single time. This chain links TRBV7-7 with TRBJ2-1; 8 bases are a match to TRBD1. This CDR3 has 16 residues. The germline gives CDR1 SSHAT, CDR2 FNYEAQ (reference sequence). V lost 2 bases, J lost 5 bases, and 8 bases stayed unmatched. In DNA, the CDR3 is TGTGCCAGCAGCTTACGGACAGGGTGGGGAGACAATGAGCAGTTCTTC. Amino acid sequence: CASSLRTGWGDNEQFF.

This chain connects TRBV7-9 to TRBJ1-1; no definite D call. Germline V gives CDR1 SEHNR, CDR2 FQNEAQ (reference sequence). The V end lost 2 bases, the J end lost 0 bases, and 7 bases lay between the germline ends. CDR3 size: 14 residues. The CDR3 DNA is TGTGCCAGCAGCTTATTACAGATGAACACTGAAGCTTTCTTT. This codes for CASSLLQMNTEAFF.

The rearrangement links TRBV7-8 to TRBJ1-1; a weak D match, TRBD1 (5 bases). The CDR3 is 13 amino acids. Germline CDR1 is SGHVS and CDR2 is FQNEAQ. V lost 7 bases to trimming and J lost 4 bases, with 13 bases between them. The CDR3 reads CASTLGGRTEAFF. The CDR3 region has the DNA TGTGCCAGCACCTTGGGGGGTCGCACTGAAGCTTTCTTT.

The chain is built from TRBV5-8 and TRBJ1-2, with 12 bases that match TRBD1. The CDR3 runs to 16 residues. V gave up 4 bases and J gave up 7 bases; unmatched junction bases: 11. Germline V gene data show CDR1 as SGHTS and CDR2 as YDEGEE. CDR3 DNA sequence: TGTGCCAGCAGCGGATACCCGGGACAGGGGGCTTTTGGCTACACCTTC. Residues: CASSGYPGQGAFGYTF.

In its sample, this clone was seen once. V is TRBV19 and J is TRBJ1-1; TRBD1 agrees at 7 bases. Germline loops: CDR1 LNHDA, CDR2 SQIVND (reference sequence). This CDR3 is 13 amino acids long. Trimming took 5 bases from V and 5 from J; bases not matched to a gene: 5. CDR3 sequence reads: CASSGRQGTEAFF. For the CDR3, the DNA is TGTGCCAGTAGTGGAAGACAGGGTACTGAAGCTTTCTTT. Together with reference TRBV19 and TRBJ1-1, the CDR3 gives the full variable domain: DGGITQSPKYLFRKEGQNVTLSCEQNLNHDAMYWYRQDPGQGLRLIYYSQIVNDFQKGDIAEGYSVSREKKESFPLTVTSAQKNPTAFYLCASSGRQGTEAFFGQGTRLTVV.

This chain joins TRBV6-2 or TRBV6-3 and TRBJ1-5; 9 bases fit TRBD1. This CDR3 region has 16 residues. V trimming: 5 bases; J trimming: 5 bases; junction bases outside the gene matches: 10. CDR1 and CDR2 (germline): MNHEY, SVGEGT. DNA for the CDR3: TGTGCCAGCAGTCGCCCGGGGACAGGGCCCGATCAGCCCCAGCATTTT. Encoded protein: CASSRPGTGPDQPQHF.

V gene TRBV5-1 combines with J gene TRBJ1-4; TRBD1 might be the D (6 bases). Deletions cut 4 bases from V and 8 bases from J, with 12 bases between. Germline loops: CDR1 SGHRS, CDR2 YFSETQ. The CDR3 covers 13 residues. For the CDR3, the DNA is TGCGCCAGCAGCCTTGGGGACAAGGAAAAACTGTTTTTT. Protein product: CASSLGDKEKLFF.

The J gene is TRBJ2-5, the V gene TRBV5-1, with 11 positions matching TRBD2. The CDR3 covers 16 residues. Per germline, CDR1 SGHRS and CDR2 YFSETQ. The junction had 1 base not matched to a gene; V was cut back by 0 bases and J by 0 bases. The chain's CDR3 is CASSLVAGGHQETQYF. DNA for the CDR3: TGCGCCAGCAGCTTGGTAGCGGGGGGGCACCAAGAGACCCAGTACTTC.

This chain connects TRBV14 to TRBJ2-1, with a possible D match to TRBD2 (6 bases). V gave up 2 bases and J gave up 1 base, with 9 bases separating them. Germline V gene sequence: CDR1 SGHDN, CDR2 FVKESK. The CDR3 loop spans 15 amino acids. CDR3 coding DNA: TGTGCCAGCAGCCAATGGGCGGGGTCCTACAATGAGCAGTTCTTC. This translates into CASSQWAGSYNEQFF.

This chain connects TRBV7-2 to TRBJ1-1; D is perhaps TRBD1 (5 bases). The CDR3 has 15 residues. The V end lost 4 bases, the J end lost 6 bases, and 18 bases lay between the germline ends. Germline V lookup: CDR1 SGHTA, CDR2 FQGNSA. CDR3 DNA: TGTGCCAGCAGCTCGTACTCTTCAGGGTGGGCTGAAGCTTTCTTT. This gives the protein CASSSYSSGWAEAFF.

The gene calls are TRBV7-9 and TRBJ1-5; 9 bases match TRBD1. The V segment lost 1 base and the J segment 5 bases; nucleotides outside the gene matches: 0. The CDR3 is made up of 14 amino acids. CDR1 and CDR2 from the germline V gene are SEHNR and FQNEAQ (reference sequence). The CDR3 loop is CASSLGTGDQPQHF. The CDR3 DNA is TGTGCCAGCAGCTTAGGGACAGGGGATCAGCCCCAGCATTTT.

The J gene is TRBJ1-1, the V gene TRBV12-3 or TRBV12-4, with D unclear. V lost 6 bases and J lost 4, with 3 bases in between. The length of the CDR3 is 10 residues. The CDR3 DNA reads as TGTGCCAGCAGGCGCACTGAAGCTTTCTTT. Residues: CASRRTEAFF.

The rearrangement uses TRBV9 and TRBJ2-7; 7 positions match TRBD1. The germline V gene encodes CDR1 SGDLS and CDR2 YYNGEE. The V segment lost 2 bases and the J segment 3 bases; nucleotides outside the gene matches: 2. The CDR3 spans 13 residues. CDR3 DNA: TGTGCCAGCAGCGTCGACAGGGACTACGAGCAGTACTTC. Translation: CASSVDRDYEQYF.

The rearrangement links TRBV9 to TRBJ1-4; possibly TRBD1 for D (5 bases). The V end lost 3 bases, the J end lost 7 bases, and 13 bases lay between the germline ends. The length of the CDR3 is 14 residues. The germline CDR1 and CDR2 sequences are SGDLS and YYNGEE. Here the CDR3 reads CASSATPGGEKLFF. DNA of the CDR3: TGTGCCAGCAGCGCTACCCCGGGGGGTGAAAAACTGTTTTTT.

This sequence joins TRBV2 and TRBJ1-5; D is unresolved. V gave up 7 bases and J gave up 1 base, with 11 bases separating them. This CDR3 region has 14 residues. Germline V gives CDR1 SNHLY, CDR2 FYNNEI. Here the CDR3 DNA reads TGTGCCAGCAAGAAGGGAGACAGCAATCAGCCCCAGCATTTT. Its translation: CASKKGDSNQPQHF.

The chain joins TRBV5-8 to TRBJ1-6, with D tentatively TRBD1 (5 bases). The CDR3 loop spans 15 amino acids. Germline lookup yields CDR1 SGHTS and CDR2 YDEGEE. Trimming took off 2 bases at V and 7 bases at J, with 13 bases between the two ends. The DNA for the CDR3 is TGTGCCAGCAGCTTCCCTGGAGGGGAAAATTCACCCCTCCACTTT. It specifies CASSFPGGENSPLHF.

The rearrangement links TRBV5-1 to TRBJ1-1; a weak D match, TRBD1 (6 bases). Germline V CDR1 and CDR2: SGHRS, YFSETQ. This CDR3 contains 16 residues. Trimming took off 1 base at V and 1 base at J, with 14 bases between the two ends. CDR3 loop: CASSLRQGQRNTEAFF. The CDR3 coding sequence is TGCGCCAGCAGCTTGAGGCAGGGGCAGAGGAACACTGAAGCTTTCTTT.

The chain has TRBV11-2 and TRBJ2-1; tentatively, D is TRBD1 (5 bases). Trimming stripped 1 base from V and 5 bases from J, with 12 bases between. The CDR3 is 15 residues long. CDR1 is SGHAT, CDR2 FQNNGV, per germline. In nucleotides, the CDR3 is TGTGCCAGCAGCTTAGGTGTGACAGAGAACAATGAGCAGTTCTTC. Amino acids: CASSLGVTENNEQFF.

The rearrangement joins TRBV11-2 to TRBJ2-7; D unresolved. V lost 5 bases and J 0 bases, leaving 8 bases between the germline ends. The CDR3 runs to 13 residues. From germline, CDR1 is SGHAT and CDR2 FQNNGV. DNA of the CDR3: TGTGCCAGCAGCCACAGTACCTCCTACGAGCAGTACTTC. The encoded protein is CASSHSTSYEQYF.

The chain carries TRBV5-4 and TRBJ1-1, with D perhaps matching TRBD1 (5 bases). Germline V gene sequence: CDR1 SGHNT, CDR2 YYREEE (reference sequence). V lost 0 bases and J 1 base, leaving 10 bases between the germline ends. The CDR3 loop spans 15 amino acids. The CDR3 loop is CASSLVETANTEAFF. CDR3 nucleotide sequence: TGTGCCAGCAGCTTGGTTGAGACAGCGAACACTGAAGCTTTCTTT.

The chain combines TRBV5-1 with TRBJ2-1, with TRBD1 identical over 7 bases. Germline CDR1 is SGHRS and CDR2 is YFSETQ. This CDR3 spans 17 amino acids. V gave up 0 bases and J gave up 0 bases; unmatched junction bases: 6. The CDR3 is CASSLGDRISSYNEQFF. CDR3 in DNA: TGCGCCAGCAGCTTGGGGGACAGAATTAGCTCCTACAATGAGCAGTTCTTC.

The chain is built from TRBV5-1 and TRBJ2-7, with D maybe TRBD1 (6 bases). CDR3 length equals 15 residues. V dropped 4 bases and J dropped 3 bases, with 17 bases sitting between them. Germline values: CDR1 SGHRS, CDR2 YFSETQ. This CDR3 reads CASSPGGGAFYEQYF. The CDR3 nucleotides read TGCGCCAGCAGCCCGGGTGGGGGCGCATTCTACGAGCAGTACTTC. Full variable domain (outside the CDR3, taken from reference TRBV5-1 and TRBJ2-7): KAGVTQTPRYLIKTRGQQVTLSCSPISGHRSVSWYQQTPGQGLQFLFEYFSETQRNKGNFPGRFSGRQFSNSRSEMNVSTLELGDSALYLCASSPGGGAFYEQYFGPGTRLTVT.

This clone was observed once. The rearrangement uses TRBV2 and TRBJ1-4; D may be TRBD1 (5 bases). Per the germline V gene, CDR1 is SNHLY and CDR2 is FYNNEI. V was pared by 7 bases and J by 4 bases, with 13 bases between. This CDR3 region has 14 residues. The CDR3 here is CASKGPGGNEKLFF. The CDR3 DNA reads TGTGCCAGCAAGGGGCCCGGGGGTAATGAAAAACTGTTTTTT. The entire variable domain, with the rest obtained from reference TRBV2 and TRBJ1-4, is as follows: EPEVTQTPSHQVTQMGQEVILRCVPISNHLYFYWYRQILGQKVEFLVSFYNNEISEKSEIFDDQFSVERPDGSNFTLKIRSTKLEDSAMYFCASKGPGGNEKLFFGSGTQLSVL.

This clone was picked up one time. The rearrangement uses TRBV10-3 and TRBJ2-2; TRBD2 agrees at 9 bases. The CDR3 has 15 residues. Germline CDR1 reads ENHRY; CDR2 reads SYGVKD. After removal of 10 bases from V and 5 bases from J, the junction contained 11 bases not matched to a gene. CDR3 region: CATVAGAPGTGELFF. CDR3 coding DNA: TGTGCCACGGTAGCGGGGGCCCCTGGGACCGGGGAGCTGTTTTTT.

The V and J genes are TRBV5-4 and TRBJ2-3; D gene ambiguous. CDR3 size: 11 residues. Germline CDR1 reads SGHNT; CDR2 reads YYREEE (reference sequence). V lost 10 bases and J lost 5, with 11 bases in between. The CDR3 DNA reads as TGTGCCTGCGGCAAAGAAGATACGCAGTATTTT. Translating it yields CACGKEDTQYF.